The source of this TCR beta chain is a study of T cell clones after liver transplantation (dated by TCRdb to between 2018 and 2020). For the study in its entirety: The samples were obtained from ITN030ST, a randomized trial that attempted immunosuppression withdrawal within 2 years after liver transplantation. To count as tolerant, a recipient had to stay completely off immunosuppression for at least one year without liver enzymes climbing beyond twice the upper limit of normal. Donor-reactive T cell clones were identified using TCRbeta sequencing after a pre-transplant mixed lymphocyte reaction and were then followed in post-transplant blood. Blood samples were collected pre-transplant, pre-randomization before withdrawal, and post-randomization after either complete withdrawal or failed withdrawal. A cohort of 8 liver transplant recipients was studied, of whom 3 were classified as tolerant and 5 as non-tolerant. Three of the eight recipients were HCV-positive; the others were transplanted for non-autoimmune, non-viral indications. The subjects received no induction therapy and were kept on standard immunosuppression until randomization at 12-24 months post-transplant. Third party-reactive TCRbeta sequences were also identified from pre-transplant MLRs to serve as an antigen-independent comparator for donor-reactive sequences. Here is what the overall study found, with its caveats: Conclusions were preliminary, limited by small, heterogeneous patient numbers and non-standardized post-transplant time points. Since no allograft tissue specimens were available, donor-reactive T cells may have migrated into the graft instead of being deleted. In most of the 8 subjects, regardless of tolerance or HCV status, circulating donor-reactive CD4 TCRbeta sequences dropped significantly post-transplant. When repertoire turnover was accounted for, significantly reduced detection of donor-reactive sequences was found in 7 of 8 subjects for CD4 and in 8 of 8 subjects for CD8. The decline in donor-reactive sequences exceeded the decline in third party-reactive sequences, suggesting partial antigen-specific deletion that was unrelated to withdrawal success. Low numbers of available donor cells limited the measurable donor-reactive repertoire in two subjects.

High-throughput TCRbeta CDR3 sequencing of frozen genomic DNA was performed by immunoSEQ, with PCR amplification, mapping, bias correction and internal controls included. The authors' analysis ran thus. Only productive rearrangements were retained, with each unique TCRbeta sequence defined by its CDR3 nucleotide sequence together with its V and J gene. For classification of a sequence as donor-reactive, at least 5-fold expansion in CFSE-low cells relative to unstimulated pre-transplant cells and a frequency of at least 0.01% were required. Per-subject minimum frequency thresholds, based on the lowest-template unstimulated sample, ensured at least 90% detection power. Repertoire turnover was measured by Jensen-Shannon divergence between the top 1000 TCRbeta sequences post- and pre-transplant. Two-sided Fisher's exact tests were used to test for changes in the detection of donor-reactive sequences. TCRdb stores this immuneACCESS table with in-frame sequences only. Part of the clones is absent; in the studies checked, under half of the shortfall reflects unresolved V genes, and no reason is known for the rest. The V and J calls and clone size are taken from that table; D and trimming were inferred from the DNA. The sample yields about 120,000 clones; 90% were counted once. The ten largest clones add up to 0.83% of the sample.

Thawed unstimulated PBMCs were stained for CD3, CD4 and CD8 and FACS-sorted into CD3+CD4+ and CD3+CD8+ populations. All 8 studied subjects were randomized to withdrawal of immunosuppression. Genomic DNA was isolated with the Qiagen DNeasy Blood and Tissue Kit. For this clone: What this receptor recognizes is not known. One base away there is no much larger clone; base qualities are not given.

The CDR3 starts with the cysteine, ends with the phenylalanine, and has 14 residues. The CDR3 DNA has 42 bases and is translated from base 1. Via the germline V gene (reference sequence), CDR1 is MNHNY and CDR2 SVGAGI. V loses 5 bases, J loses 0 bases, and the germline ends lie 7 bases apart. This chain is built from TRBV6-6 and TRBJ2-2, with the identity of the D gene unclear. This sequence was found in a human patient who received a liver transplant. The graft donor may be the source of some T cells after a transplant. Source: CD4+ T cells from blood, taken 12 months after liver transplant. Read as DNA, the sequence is TGTGCCAGCAGTCCTAGGGCGAACACCGGGGAGCTGTTTTTT. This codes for CASSPRANTGELFF.